The clone carrying this T cell receptor beta chain was seen only once. This sample was included in a study of technical replicates of blood from a few donors. The CDR3 runs 15 residues. The V and J ends lost 5 bases and 7 bases, in that order; junction bases with no gene match: 6. The germline gives CDR1 SNHLY, CDR2 FYNNEI. Produced via immunoSEQ multiplex PCR; TCRdb's table is partial and in-frame only. The data contain about 81,000 clones, about 90% of them singletons. This TCR was sampled from a human donor in good health. The source material was T cells isolated from PBMCs. This sequence joins TRBV2 and TRBJ1-5, with 12 bases fitting TRBD1. CDR3 residues: CASSMGQGAGQPQHF. The CDR3 DNA reads TGTGCCAGCAGTATGGGACAGGGGGCCGGACAGCCCCAGCATTTT.